This TCR beta chain came from a study of identical twins. Study observations and caveats: The authors drew conclusions from cross-sectional statistical analysis rather than following the same donors. While abundant cord blood beta clonotypes carried fewer insertions, memory repertoires showed no such pattern.

This clonotype was counted only a few times. Its antigen is not identified. Germline is not matched at one junction end, which may reflect a read error. The CDR3 is 16 residues long. Per the germline V gene, CDR1 is DFQATT and CDR2 is SNEGSKA (reference sequence). Template switching (which added a universal primer site) was used, and cDNA carried unique molecular identifiers. MiXCR, run by TCRdb on the 5' RACE reads, gives a single entry per CDR3 protein. The sample carries some 560,000 distinct CDR3 sequences, roughly 9.9% recorded once. The same sample was also studied in work on yellow fever vaccine responses in identical twins.

The specimen was PBMCs. The chain has TRBV20-1 and TRBJ2-1; 8 nucleotides agree with TRBD2. This clonotype was sampled from a woman aged 18-29 years in good health. CDR3 coding DNA: TGCTGTGCTAGAGACGCCGGGAGGGACTCCTACAATGAGCAGTTCTTC. Protein: CCARDAGRDSYNEQFF.